The following is a T cell receptor (beta chain) sequence with its context. Its antigen is unidentified. These data are taken from a study of T cells in Graves' hyperthyroidism and ophthalmopathy. Overall study results and limits: Most clonotypes expanded in the thyroid (above 0.001) were also present in blood. Ophthalmopathy prediction by the model preceded onset by a median approximately 6.1 months.

Individuals with ophthalmopathy presented a Clinical Activity Score of at least 3, a NOSPECS grade of at least 4 and a duration under 3 months. It was 8.5 to 10 ml of fresh peripheral blood that supplied the PBMCs. RNA transcripts gave rise to amplified TCR beta CDR3 regions. The TCR CDR3 first-round RT-PCR relied on the HTBI primer set. Via MiXCR, TCRdb re-called the multiplex PCR reads, giving one row per CDR3 protein. This sample has approximately 520,000 distinct CDR3 sequences; roughly a quarter occur once, and the top ten carry around 10%. Trimming removed 5 bases from V and 3 bases from J, with 11 bases in between. Germline assignment: CDR1 SQVTM and CDR2 ANQGSEA. This CDR3 spans 13 amino acids.

The clonotype comes from a woman aged 25 to 39 with Graves' ophthalmopathy. The sequenced sample was blood. The V and J genes are TRBV29-1 and TRBJ1-5, with D perhaps matching TRBD1 (6 bases). For the CDR3, the DNA is TGCAGCGTTACGGACAGTGTCAATCAGCCCCAGCATTTT. It is translated as CSVTDSVNQPQHF.